The clone carrying this T cell receptor (beta chain) was counted between two and nine times. This CDR3 spans 14 amino acids. Trimming removed 2 bases from V and 4 bases from J, with 7 bases in between. The germline V gene encodes CDR1 SGHTS and CDR2 YDEGEE. This entry is derived from a study of identical twins. TCRdb analysed the 5' RACE reads with MiXCR anew, one entry per CDR3 protein. Among some 660,000 distinct CDR3 sequences listed, about 9.4% were seen once. Healthy Caucasians alone served as donors. This sample was also put to use in a study of yellow fever vaccine responses in identical twins.

This TCR was sampled from a woman aged 18-29 years in good health. Sequencing was performed on PBMCs. The V call is TRBV5-8, the J call TRBJ2-6; D is undetermined. CDR3 protein: CASSLVLGANVLTF. Written as DNA, the CDR3 is TGTGCCAGCAGCTTAGTCCTGGGGGCCAACGTCCTGACTTTC.